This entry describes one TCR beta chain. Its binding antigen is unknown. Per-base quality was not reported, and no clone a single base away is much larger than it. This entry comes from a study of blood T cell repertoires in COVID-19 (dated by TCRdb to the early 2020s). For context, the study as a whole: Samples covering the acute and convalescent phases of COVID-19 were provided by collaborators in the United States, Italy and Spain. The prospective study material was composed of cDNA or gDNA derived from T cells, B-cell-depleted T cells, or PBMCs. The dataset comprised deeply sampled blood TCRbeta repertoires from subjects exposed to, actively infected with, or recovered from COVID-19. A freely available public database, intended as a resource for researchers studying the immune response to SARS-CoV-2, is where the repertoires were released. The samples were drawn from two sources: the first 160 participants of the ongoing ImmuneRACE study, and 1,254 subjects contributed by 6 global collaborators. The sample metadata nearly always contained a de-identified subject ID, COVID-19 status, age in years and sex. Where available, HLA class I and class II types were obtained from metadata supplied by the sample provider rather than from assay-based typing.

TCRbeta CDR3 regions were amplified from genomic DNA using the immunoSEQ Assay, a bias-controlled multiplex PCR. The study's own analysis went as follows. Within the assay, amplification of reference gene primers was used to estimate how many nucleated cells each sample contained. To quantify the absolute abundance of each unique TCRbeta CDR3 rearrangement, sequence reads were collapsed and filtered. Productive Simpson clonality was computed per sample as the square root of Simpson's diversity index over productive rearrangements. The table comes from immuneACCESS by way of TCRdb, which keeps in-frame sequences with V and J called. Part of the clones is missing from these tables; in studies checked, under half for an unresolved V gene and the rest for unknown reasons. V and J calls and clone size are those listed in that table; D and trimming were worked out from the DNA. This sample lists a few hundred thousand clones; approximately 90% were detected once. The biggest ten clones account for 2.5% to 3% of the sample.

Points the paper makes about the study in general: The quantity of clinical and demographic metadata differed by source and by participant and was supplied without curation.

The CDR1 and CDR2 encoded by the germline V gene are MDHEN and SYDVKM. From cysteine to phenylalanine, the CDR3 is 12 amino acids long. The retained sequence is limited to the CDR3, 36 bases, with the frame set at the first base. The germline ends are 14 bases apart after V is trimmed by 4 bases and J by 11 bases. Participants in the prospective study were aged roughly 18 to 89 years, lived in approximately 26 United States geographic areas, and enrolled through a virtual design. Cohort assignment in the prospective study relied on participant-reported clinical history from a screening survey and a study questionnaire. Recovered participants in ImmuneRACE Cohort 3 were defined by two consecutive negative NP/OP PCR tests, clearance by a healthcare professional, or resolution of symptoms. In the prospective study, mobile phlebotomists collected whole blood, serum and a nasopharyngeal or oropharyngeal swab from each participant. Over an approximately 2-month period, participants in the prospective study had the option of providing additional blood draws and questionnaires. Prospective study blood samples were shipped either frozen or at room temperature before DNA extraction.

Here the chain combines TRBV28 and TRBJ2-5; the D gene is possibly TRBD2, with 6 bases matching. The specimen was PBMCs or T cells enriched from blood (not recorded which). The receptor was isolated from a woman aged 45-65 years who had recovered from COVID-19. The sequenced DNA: TGTGCCAGCAGTTGGGGGGACGCATCTCAGTACTTC. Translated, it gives CASSWGDASQYF. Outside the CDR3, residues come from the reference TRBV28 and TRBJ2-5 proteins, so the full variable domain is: DVKVTQSSRYLVKRTGEKVFLECVQDMDHENMFWYRQDPGLGLRLIYFSYDVKMKEKGDIPEGYSVSREKKERFSLILESASTNQTSMYLCASSWGDASQYFGPGTRLLVL.